This T cell receptor (beta chain) is from a study of cytomegalovirus exposure and HLA in healthy donors. This clone was counted between two and nine times. PCR involved 60 Vbeta and 13 Jbeta primers. Clones were sequenced by immunoSEQ multiplex PCR, and TCRdb holds only the in-frame ones, with some missing. The sample lists 90,000 to 100,000 clones; about 74% were seen once. The CDR3 runs 17 residues. V dropped 2 bases and J dropped 2; count of bases not matched to a gene: 5. The germline V gene has CDR1 SGHTS and CDR2 YDEGEE. Sequencing used PBMCs. The receptor was isolated from a female donor in good health and CMV-seronegative. The chain joins TRBV5-8 to TRBJ2-5, with 14 nucleotides matching TRBD2. The CDR3 is CASSFGLAGGEQETQYF. CDR3 bases: TGTGCCAGCAGCTTCGGACTAGCGGGGGGAGAACAAGAGACCCAGTACTTC.